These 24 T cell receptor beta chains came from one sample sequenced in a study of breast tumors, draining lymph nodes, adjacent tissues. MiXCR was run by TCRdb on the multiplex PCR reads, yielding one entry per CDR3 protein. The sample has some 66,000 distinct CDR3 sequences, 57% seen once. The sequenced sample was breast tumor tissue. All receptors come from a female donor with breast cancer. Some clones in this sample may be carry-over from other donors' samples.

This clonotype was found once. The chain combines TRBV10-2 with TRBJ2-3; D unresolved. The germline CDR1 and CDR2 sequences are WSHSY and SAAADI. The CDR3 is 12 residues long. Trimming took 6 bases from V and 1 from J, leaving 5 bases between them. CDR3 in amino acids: CASRDGTDTQYF. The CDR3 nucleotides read TGCGCCAGCAGGGACGGCACAGATACGCAGTATTTT.

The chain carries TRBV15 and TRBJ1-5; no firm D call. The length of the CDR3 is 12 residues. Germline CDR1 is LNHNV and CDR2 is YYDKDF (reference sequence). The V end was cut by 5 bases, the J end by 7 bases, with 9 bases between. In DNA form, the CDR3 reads TGTGCCACCAGCGTTGGGTGGCAGCCCCAGCATTTT. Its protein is CATSVGWQPQHF.

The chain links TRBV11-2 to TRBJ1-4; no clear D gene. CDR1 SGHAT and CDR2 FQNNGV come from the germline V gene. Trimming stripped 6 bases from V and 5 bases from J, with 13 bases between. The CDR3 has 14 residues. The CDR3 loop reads CASSPMRSNEKLFF. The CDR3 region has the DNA TGTGCCAGCAGTCCCATGAGATCCAATGAAAAACTGTTTTTT.

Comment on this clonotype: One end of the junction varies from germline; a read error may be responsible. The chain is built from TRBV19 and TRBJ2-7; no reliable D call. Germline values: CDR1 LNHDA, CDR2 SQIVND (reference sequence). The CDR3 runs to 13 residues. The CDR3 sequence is CASSIRADCEQYF. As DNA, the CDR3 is TGTGCCAGTAGTATCCGGGCCGACTGCGAGCAGTACTTT.

Written as DNA, the CDR3 is TGTGCCAGCAGCCCTAGACAGGCGGTACTTTATAGCAATCAGCCCCAGCATTTT. Translating it yields CASSPRQAVLYSNQPQHF. The chain is built from TRBV5-6 and TRBJ1-5; possible D gene TRBD1, 6 bases. The germline gives CDR1 SGHDT, CDR2 YYEEEE. The CDR3 loop spans 18 amino acids. Trimming stripped 4 bases from V and 0 bases from J, with 20 bases between.

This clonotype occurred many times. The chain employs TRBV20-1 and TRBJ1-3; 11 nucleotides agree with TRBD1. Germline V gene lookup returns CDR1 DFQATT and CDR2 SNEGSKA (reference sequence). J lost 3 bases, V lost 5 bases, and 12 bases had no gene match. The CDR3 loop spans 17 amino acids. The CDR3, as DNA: TGCAGTGCTTTCGTTCGGGGGACAGGGGGACATGGAAACACCATATATTTT. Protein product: CSAFVRGTGGHGNTIYF.

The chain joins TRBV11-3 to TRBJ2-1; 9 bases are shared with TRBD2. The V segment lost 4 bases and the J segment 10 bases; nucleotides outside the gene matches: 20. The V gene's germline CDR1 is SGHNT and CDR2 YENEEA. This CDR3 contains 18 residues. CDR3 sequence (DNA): TGTGCCAGCAGCTCTAGTGGATCGGCGCGGGGGGGTCCCGAAGAGCAGTTCTTC. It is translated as CASSSSGSARGGPEEQFF.

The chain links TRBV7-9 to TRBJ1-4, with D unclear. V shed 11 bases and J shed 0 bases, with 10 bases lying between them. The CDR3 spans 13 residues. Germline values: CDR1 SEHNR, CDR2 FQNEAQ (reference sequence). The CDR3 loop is CASRTATNEKLFF. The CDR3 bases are TGTGCCTCTCGGACTGCAACTAATGAAAAACTGTTTTTT.

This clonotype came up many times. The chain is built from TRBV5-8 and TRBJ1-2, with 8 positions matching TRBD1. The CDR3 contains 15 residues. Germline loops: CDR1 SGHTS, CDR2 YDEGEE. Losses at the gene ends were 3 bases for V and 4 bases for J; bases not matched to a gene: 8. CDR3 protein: CASSSYMDRAYGYTF. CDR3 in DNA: TGTGCCAGCAGCTCATACATGGACAGGGCCTATGGCTACACCTTC.

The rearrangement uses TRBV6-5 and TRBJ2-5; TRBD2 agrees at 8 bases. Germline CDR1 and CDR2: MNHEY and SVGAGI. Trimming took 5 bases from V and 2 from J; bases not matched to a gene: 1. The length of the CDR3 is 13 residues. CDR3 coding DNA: TGTGCCAGCAGTCGGGGGGGGCAAGAGACCCAGTACTTC. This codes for CASSRGGQETQYF.

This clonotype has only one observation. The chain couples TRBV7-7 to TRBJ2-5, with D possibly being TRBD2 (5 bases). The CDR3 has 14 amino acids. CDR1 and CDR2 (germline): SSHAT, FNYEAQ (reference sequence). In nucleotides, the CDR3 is TGTGCTGGCAGCTTAGCTACGGGGATGGAGACCCAGTACTTC. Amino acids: CAGSLATGMETQYF. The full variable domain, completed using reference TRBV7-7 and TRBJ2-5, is GAGVSQSPRYKVTKRGQDVTLRCDPISSHATLYWYQQALGQGPEFLTYFNYEAQPDKSGLPSDRFSAERPEGSISTLTIQRTEQRDSAMYRCAGSLATGMETQYFGPGTRLLVL.

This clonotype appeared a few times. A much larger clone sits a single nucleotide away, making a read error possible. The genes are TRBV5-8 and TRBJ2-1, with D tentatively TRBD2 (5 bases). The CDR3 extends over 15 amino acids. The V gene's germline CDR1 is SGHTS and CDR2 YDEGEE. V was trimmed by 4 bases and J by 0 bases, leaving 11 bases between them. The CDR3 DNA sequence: TGTGCCAGCAGCAGGACTCAAGCCTCCTACAATGAGCAGTTCTTC. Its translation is CASSRTQASYNEQFF.

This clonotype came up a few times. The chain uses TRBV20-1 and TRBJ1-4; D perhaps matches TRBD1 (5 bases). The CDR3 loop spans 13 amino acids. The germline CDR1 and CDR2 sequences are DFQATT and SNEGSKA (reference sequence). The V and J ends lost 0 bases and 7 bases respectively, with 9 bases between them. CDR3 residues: CSARDWDGEKLFF. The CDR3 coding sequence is TGCAGTGCTAGAGATTGGGACGGTGAAAAACTGTTTTTT.

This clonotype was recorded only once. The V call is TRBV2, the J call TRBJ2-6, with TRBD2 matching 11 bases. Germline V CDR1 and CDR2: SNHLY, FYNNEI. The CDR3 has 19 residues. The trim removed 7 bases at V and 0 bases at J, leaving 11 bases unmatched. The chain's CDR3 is CASMAGLAGGISGANVLTF. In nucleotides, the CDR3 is TGTGCCAGCATGGCTGGGCTAGCGGGGGGCATCTCTGGGGCCAACGTCCTGACTTTC.

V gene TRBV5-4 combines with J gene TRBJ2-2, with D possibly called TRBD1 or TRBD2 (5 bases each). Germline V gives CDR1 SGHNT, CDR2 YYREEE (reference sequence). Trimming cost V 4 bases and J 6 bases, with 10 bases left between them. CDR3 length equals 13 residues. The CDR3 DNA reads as TGTGCCAGCAGCCCCCGGGGCGCCGGGGAGCTGTTTTTT. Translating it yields CASSPRGAGELFF.

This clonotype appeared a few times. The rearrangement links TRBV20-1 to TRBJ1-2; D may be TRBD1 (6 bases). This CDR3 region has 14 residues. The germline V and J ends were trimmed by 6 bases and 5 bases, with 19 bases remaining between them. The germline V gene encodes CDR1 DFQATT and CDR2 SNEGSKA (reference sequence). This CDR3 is CSAPLGGVGYGYTF. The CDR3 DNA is TGCAGTGCCCCCCTCGGGGGCGTCGGGTATGGCTACACCTTC.

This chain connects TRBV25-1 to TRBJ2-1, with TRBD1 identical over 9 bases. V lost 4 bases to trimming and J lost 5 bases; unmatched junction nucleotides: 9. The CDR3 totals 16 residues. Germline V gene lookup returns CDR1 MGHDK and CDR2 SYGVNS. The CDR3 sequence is CASSALGQGLDNEQFF. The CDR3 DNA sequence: TGTGCCAGCAGTGCTTTGGGACAGGGTCTGGACAATGAGCAGTTCTTC.

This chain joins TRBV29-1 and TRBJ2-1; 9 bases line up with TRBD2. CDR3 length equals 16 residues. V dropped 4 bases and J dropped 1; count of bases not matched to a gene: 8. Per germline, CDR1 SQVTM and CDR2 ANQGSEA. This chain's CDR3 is CSVVRSGRESYNEQFF. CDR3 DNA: TGCAGCGTTGTGCGTAGCGGGAGAGAATCCTACAATGAGCAGTTCTTC.

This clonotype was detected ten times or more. CDR3: CSARAGTGATGELFF. CDR3 nucleotides: TGCAGTGCTAGGGCCGGGACAGGGGCTACCGGGGAGCTGTTTTTT. This chain joins TRBV20-1 and TRBJ2-2; 10 nucleotides match TRBD1. The J segment lost 5 bases and the V segment lost 3 bases, leaving 6 bases of the junction unmatched. This CDR3 has 15 amino acids. CDR1 and CDR2 from the germline V gene are DFQATT and SNEGSKA (reference sequence).

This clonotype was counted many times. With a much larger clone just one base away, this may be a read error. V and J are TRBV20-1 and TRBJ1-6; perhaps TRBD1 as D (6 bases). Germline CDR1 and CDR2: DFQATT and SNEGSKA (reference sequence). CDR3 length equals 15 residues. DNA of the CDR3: TGCAGTGCTAGGACCCGGGACAACTATACTTCACCCCTCCACTTT. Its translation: CSARTRDNYTSPLHF.

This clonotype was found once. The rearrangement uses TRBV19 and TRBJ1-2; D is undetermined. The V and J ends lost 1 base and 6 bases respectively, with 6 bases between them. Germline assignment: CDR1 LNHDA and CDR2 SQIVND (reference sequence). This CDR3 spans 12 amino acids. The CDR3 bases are TGTGCCAGTAGTATAGGTCCGGATGGCTACACCTTC. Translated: CASSIGPDGYTF.

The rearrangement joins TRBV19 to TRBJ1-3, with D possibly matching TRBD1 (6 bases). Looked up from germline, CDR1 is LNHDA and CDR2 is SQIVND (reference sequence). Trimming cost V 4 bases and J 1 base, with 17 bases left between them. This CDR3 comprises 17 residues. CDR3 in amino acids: CASSTVARGPSGNTIYF. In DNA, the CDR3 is TGTGCCAGTAGTACAGTCGCCAGGGGCCCGTCTGGAAACACCATATATTTT.

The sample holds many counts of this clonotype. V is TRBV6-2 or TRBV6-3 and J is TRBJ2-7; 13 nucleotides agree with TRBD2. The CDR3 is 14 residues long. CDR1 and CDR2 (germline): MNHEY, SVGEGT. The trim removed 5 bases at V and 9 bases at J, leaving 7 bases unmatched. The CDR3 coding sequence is TGTGCCAGCAGTCCTACTAGCGGGGGGGCCGTGCAGTACTTC. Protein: CASSPTSGGAVQYF.

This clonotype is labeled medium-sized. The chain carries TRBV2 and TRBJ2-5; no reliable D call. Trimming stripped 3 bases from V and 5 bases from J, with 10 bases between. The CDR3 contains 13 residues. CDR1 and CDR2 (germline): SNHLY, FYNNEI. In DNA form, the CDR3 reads TGTGCCAGCAGTGATATTATTCGTGAGACCCAGTACTTC. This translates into CASSDIIRETQYF.